These 32 T cell receptor beta chains share one sample of origin, sequenced in a study of blood T cells in healthy people across ages. The authors ran a second PCR of about 7 to 11 cycles using a sample-barcoded 5' primer and a J-beta primer mix. Using its own MiXCR run on the 5' RACE reads, TCRdb lists one record per CDR3 protein. This sample carries 700,000 to 1,000,000 distinct CDR3 sequences, about 42% of them seen once, and the ten largest clones take about 19%. The sequenced sample was blood. All receptors come from a man aged 60-69 years in good health.

The V and J genes are TRBV18 and TRBJ2-1, with a tentative D call TRBD1 (5 bases). Germline assignment: CDR1 KGHSH and CDR2 LQKENI. Trimming took off 1 base at V and 4 bases at J, with 14 bases between the two ends. The CDR3 sequence is 16 residues long. The CDR3 spells CASSPQRTGHYNEQFF. Written as DNA, the CDR3 is TGTGCCAGCTCACCACAGAGAACAGGTCATTACAATGAGCAGTTCTTC.

The chain links TRBV9 to TRBJ2-7, with D possibly being TRBD1 or TRBD2 (6 bases each). The ends were cut back, 4 bases at V and 0 bases at J, with 17 bases in the middle. Looked up from germline, CDR1 is SGDLS and CDR2 is YYNGEE. The CDR3 loop spans 16 amino acids. CDR3: CASSPGGGMGSYEQYF. CDR3 DNA sequence: TGTGCCAGCAGCCCCGGAGGGGGTATGGGCTCCTACGAGCAGTACTTC. Drawing the rest from reference TRBV9 and TRBJ2-7, the complete variable domain is DSGVTQTPKHLITATGQRVTLRCSPRSGDLSVYWYQQSLDQGLQFLIQYYNGEERAKGNILERFSAQQFPDLHSELNLSSLELGDSALYFCASSPGGGMGSYEQYFGPGTRLTVT.

This clonotype was counted once. This chain joins TRBV28 and TRBJ1-1; 9 bases match TRBD1. The CDR3 covers 15 residues. Per the germline V gene, CDR1 is MDHEN and CDR2 is SYDVKM. The V and J ends lost 6 bases and 1 base, in that order; junction bases with no gene match: 6. In DNA form, the CDR3 reads TGTGCCAGCAGGTCGACAGGGGGAAGGAACACTGAAGCTTTCTTT. It is translated as CASRSTGGRNTEAFF.

This chain uses TRBV9 with TRBJ1-6; 7 bases align to TRBD1. V trimming: 4 bases; J trimming: 10 bases; junction bases outside the gene matches: 14. The CDR3 runs to 16 residues. CDR1 is SGDLS and CDR2 is YYNGEE in the germline V gene. DNA for the CDR3: TGTGCCAGCAGCCTATCAGCCGGGACAGAGGCCTCACCCCTCCACTTT. Translated: CASSLSAGTEASPLHF. Based on the CDR3 plus reference TRBV9 and TRBJ1-6, the full variable domain is DSGVTQTPKHLITATGQRVTLRCSPRSGDLSVYWYQQSLDQGLQFLIQYYNGEERAKGNILERFSAQQFPDLHSELNLSSLELGDSALYFCASSLSAGTEASPLHFGNGTRLTVT.

The table lists this clonotype with a few counts. The chain joins TRBV18 to TRBJ2-2; 9 nucleotides line up with TRBD1. This CDR3 is built from 15 residues. Trimming removed 4 bases from V and 3 bases from J; junction bases left unmatched: 3. Per the germline V gene, CDR1 is KGHSH and CDR2 is LQKENI. The CDR3 nucleotides read TGTGCCAGCTCACTTCGGACAGGGGACACCGGGGAGCTGTTTTTT. As protein: CASSLRTGDTGELFF.

The rearrangement uses TRBV7-9 and TRBJ1-1; maybe TRBD1 (5 bases). CDR1 is SEHNR, CDR2 FQNEAQ, per germline (reference sequence). Trimming left V 3 bases short and J 1 base short, with 18 bases between. The CDR3 is 17 amino acids. The CDR3 DNA reads as TGTGCCAGCAGCTTTGGGGGGTCAGGCGGCGGGAACACTGAAGCTTTCTTT. Translating it yields CASSFGGSGGGNTEAFF.

V gene TRBV20-1 combines with J gene TRBJ1-2; 11 bases align to TRBD1. Trimming took 6 bases from V and 7 from J; bases not matched to a gene: 7. Germline CDR1 is DFQATT and CDR2 is SNEGSKA (reference sequence). The CDR3 contains 13 residues. CDR3 coding DNA: TGCAGTGCCCGAGGCGGGACAGGGGGTGGCTACACCTTC. Its protein product is CSARGGTGGGYTF.

This clonotype has at least ten counts. The chain is built from TRBV27 and TRBJ2-6; D ambiguous. Trimming stripped 7 bases from V and 2 bases from J, with 3 bases between. The CDR3 spans 12 residues. Germline V lookup: CDR1 MNHEY, CDR2 SMNVEV (reference sequence). The CDR3: CASKTGANVLTF. For the CDR3, the DNA is TGTGCCAGCAAGACTGGGGCCAACGTCCTGACTTTC.

This clonotype was detected only a few times. This chain links TRBV20-1 with TRBJ1-6; tentative D call: TRBD1 (6 bases). The CDR3 runs to 13 residues. Germline V gene data show CDR1 as DFQATT and CDR2 as SNEGSKA (reference sequence). Trimming took 3 bases from V and 7 from J, leaving 10 bases between them. The CDR3 DNA is TGCAGTGCTAGTAGGCAGGGGAATTCACCCCTCCACTTT. The encoded protein is CSASRQGNSPLHF.

V is TRBV20-1 and J is TRBJ1-4; D is possibly TRBD1 (5 bases). The CDR3 length is 13 residues. Trimming took 4 bases from V and 7 from J, leaving 13 bases between them. The germline CDR1 and CDR2 sequences are DFQATT and SNEGSKA (reference sequence). CDR3 bases: TGCAGTGCTACCCAGGGAAGTCCTGAAAAACTGTTTTTT. This sequence encodes CSATQGSPEKLFF.

The genes are TRBV6-6 and TRBJ1-2; a possible D gene is TRBD1 (5 bases). In germline, CDR1 is MNHNY, CDR2 SVGAGI (reference sequence). The ends were cut back, 6 bases at V and 4 bases at J, with 18 bases in the middle. The CDR3 is 15 amino acids. The CDR3 region is CASSRSRDPVYGYTF. The CDR3 DNA sequence: TGTGCCAGCAGCCGATCCAGGGACCCGGTCTATGGCTACACCTTC.

This clonotype was counted only a few times. The CDR3: CSARDKSLRSRTGVYEQYF. CDR3 nucleotide sequence: TGCAGTGCTAGAGATAAAAGTCTCCGTTCCAGGACAGGGGTCTACGAGCAGTACTTC. The rearrangement uses TRBV20-1 and TRBJ2-7, with 9 bases lining up with TRBD1. CDR1 and CDR2 (germline): DFQATT, SNEGSKA (reference sequence). The CDR3 covers 19 residues. After removal of 0 bases from V and 3 bases from J, the junction contained 18 bases not matched to a gene.

The rearrangement uses TRBV9 and TRBJ2-3; TRBD2 agrees at 15 bases. CDR1 and CDR2 from the germline V gene are SGDLS and YYNGEE. J gave up 6 bases and V 4 bases, and 6 bases lay outside the gene matches. The CDR3 covers 16 residues. CDR3 coding DNA: TGTGCCAGCAGCACCGGACTAGCGGGGGGGCCGGATACGCAGTATTTT. This encodes CASSTGLAGGPDTQYF.

This clonotype was recorded a few times. The gene calls are TRBV6-6 and TRBJ1-2, with unresolved D. From germline, CDR1 is MNHNY and CDR2 SVGAGI (reference sequence). The germline V and J ends were trimmed by 5 bases and 1 base, with 17 bases remaining between them. The CDR3 contains 16 residues. As DNA, the CDR3 is TGTGCCAGCAGTACCCCCCGCAGGAGTAATAACTATGGCTACACCTTC. This codes for CASSTPRRSNNYGYTF.

This clonotype came up a few times. This rearrangement joins TRBV20-1 to TRBJ1-1; 8 bases are a match to TRBD1. Germline CDR1 is DFQATT and CDR2 is SNEGSKA (reference sequence). This CDR3 contains 14 residues. V gave up 6 bases and J gave up 0 bases; unmatched junction bases: 6. The CDR3 here is CSAGGQGLNTEAFF. In nucleotides, the CDR3 is TGCAGTGCGGGAGGACAGGGATTGAACACTGAAGCTTTCTTT.

This rearrangement joins TRBV7-9 to TRBJ2-5; 9 bases line up with TRBD2. The CDR3 runs to 17 residues. Per germline, CDR1 SEHNR and CDR2 FQNEAQ (reference sequence). With V trimmed by 0 bases and J by 3 bases, 8 bases remained unmatched. The CDR3 DNA reads as TGTGCCAGCAGCTTAGCCTCCAGCGGGGGGAGAAAAGAGACCCAGTACTTC. Translated: CASSLASSGGRKETQYF.

The rearrangement uses TRBV5-8 and TRBJ2-1; 15 bases align to TRBD2. From germline, CDR1 is SGHTS and CDR2 YDEGEE. CDR3 length: 16 residues. The junction had 3 bases not matched to a gene; V was cut back by 3 bases and J by 5 bases. The CDR3 region has the DNA TGTGCCAGCAGCTCCGGGACTAGCGGGGGGCACAATGAGCAGTTCTTC. Residues: CASSSGTSGGHNEQFF.

This clonotype was seen a handful of times. The chain carries TRBV30 and TRBJ2-4, with 8 nucleotides matching TRBD1. The last part of the DNA fits TRBJ2-7 better; the J call may be wrong. The V gene's germline CDR1 is GTSNPN and CDR2 SVGIG (reference sequence). CDR3 length equals 14 residues. The CDR3 loop is CAWRTLTGGYEQYF. The DNA of the CDR3 is TGTGCCTGGAGGACACTTACAGGGGGGTACGAGCAGTACTTC.

The CDR3 nucleotides are TGCAGTGCTACAGGATTTTACCCTCACGATGAGCAGTTCTTC. Its translation is CSATGFYPHDEQFF. This chain links TRBV20-1 with TRBJ2-1; D unresolved. The CDR3 sequence is 14 residues long. Trimming left V 4 bases short and J 8 bases short, with 18 bases between. Germline CDR1 and CDR2: DFQATT and SNEGSKA (reference sequence).

This clonotype occurred once. The rearrangement links TRBV2 to TRBJ1-2; TRBD1 matches 8 bases. The ends lost 8 bases at V and 4 bases at J; junction bases unmatched: 6. The length of the CDR3 is 13 residues. From germline, CDR1 is SNHLY and CDR2 FYNNEI. The CDR3, as DNA: TGTGCCAGCTGCAGGGGGCCAGGCTATGGCTACACCTTC. Translated: CASCRGPGYGYTF. Based on the CDR3 plus reference TRBV2 and TRBJ1-2, the full variable domain is EPEVTQTPSHQVTQMGQEVILRCVPISNHLYFYWYRQILGQKVEFLVSFYNNEISEKSEIFDDQFSVERPDGSNFTLKIRSTKLEDSAMYFCASCRGPGYGYTFGSGTRLTVV.

The rearrangement uses TRBV12-3 or TRBV12-4 and TRBJ2-7; 9 positions agree with TRBD1. The CDR3 is 14 residues long. J was trimmed by 2 bases and V by 8 bases; bases with no gene match: 7. CDR3 coding DNA: TGTGCCAGCGGCACCGGGACAGGGCCCTACGAGCAGTACTTC. Translation: CASGTGTGPYEQYF.

V gene TRBV12-3 or TRBV12-4 combines with J gene TRBJ1-2; TRBD1 matches 8 bases. The trim removed 7 bases at V and 3 bases at J, leaving 16 bases unmatched. CDR3 length: 17 residues. The CDR3, as DNA: TGTGCCAGCACCGCCTTTTCAGGGGGCGAGAACTACTATGGCTACACCTTC. Protein sequence: CASTAFSGGENYYGYTF.

As regards this clonotype: The junction departs from the called germline gene at one end, perhaps through a read error. The V call is TRBV14, the J call TRBJ1-6; TRBD1 is a possible D gene (6 bases). This CDR3 has 15 amino acids. Germline CDR1 is SGHDN and CDR2 is FVKESK. CDR3 region: CACSRLGASNSPLHF. In nucleotides, the CDR3 is TGTGCCTGCAGCCGATTGGGGGCTAGTAATTCACCCCTCCACTTT. The complete variable domain, with remaining parts taken from reference TRBV14 and TRBJ1-6, reads EAGVTQFPSHSVIEKGQTVTLRCDPISGHDNLYWYRRVMGKEIKFLLHFVKESKQDESGMPNNRFLAERTGGTYSTLKVQPAELEDSGVYFCACSRLGASNSPLHFGNGTRLTVT.

This sequence joins TRBV7-2 and TRBJ1-4, with D tentatively TRBD1 (5 bases). This CDR3 comprises 16 residues. CDR1 and CDR2 from the germline V gene are SGHTA and FQGNSA. Trimming shortened V by 5 bases and J by 7 bases, and 20 bases separated the two germline ends. Here the CDR3 reads CASSRRDGGTLEKLFF. The CDR3 coding sequence is TGTGCCAGCAGCCGCCGGGACGGAGGAACCCTTGAAAAACTGTTTTTT.

The chain recombines TRBV20-1 with TRBJ2-5; D remains ambiguous. CDR1 and CDR2 (germline): DFQATT, SNEGSKA (reference sequence). The CDR3 length is 14 residues. V was clipped by 6 bases and J by 0 bases, with 14 bases between them. Written as DNA, the CDR3 is TGCAGTGCCAATCTCCGGCAGAACCAAGAGACCCAGTACTTC. Translated, it gives CSANLRQNQETQYF.

V is TRBV20-1 and J is TRBJ1-5, with 8 bases fitting TRBD1. With V trimmed by 1 base and J by 3 bases, 2 bases remained unmatched. The CDR3 spans 14 residues. Germline CDR1 and CDR2: DFQATT and SNEGSKA (reference sequence). The CDR3 spells CSARGDRSNQPQHF. The CDR3 DNA sequence: TGCAGTGCTAGAGGGGACAGGTCCAATCAGCCCCAGCATTTT.

This chain links TRBV6-5 with TRBJ2-4, with 7 bases lining up with TRBD1. The J call is uncertain, as TRBJ2-7 better fits the DNA end. Germline V lookup: CDR1 MNHEY, CDR2 SVGAGI. This CDR3 region has 14 residues. As DNA, the CDR3 is TGTGCCAGCAGTTCCCGGACAGGACAGTACGAGCAGTACTTC. Protein sequence: CASSSRTGQYEQYF.

This chain uses TRBV10-3 with TRBJ2-6; D is perhaps TRBD1 or TRBD2 (6 bases each). V was clipped by 3 bases and J by 3 bases, with 9 bases between them. This CDR3 spans 15 amino acids. Germline CDR1 is ENHRY and CDR2 is SYGVKD. Here the CDR3 DNA reads TGTGCCATCAGTGAAGGGGGGCTTGGGGCCAACGTCCTGACTTTC. Translated, it gives CAISEGGLGANVLTF.

This chain joins TRBV18 and TRBJ2-7; D call uncertain. V was shortened by 6 bases and J by 6 bases, with 9 bases between the two germline ends. From germline, CDR1 is KGHSH and CDR2 LQKENI. This CDR3 is 11 amino acids long. DNA of the CDR3: TGTGCCAGCTCGGCCAGCGCCGAGCAGTACTTC. This encodes CASSASAEQYF.

This rearrangement joins TRBV7-2 to TRBJ2-5, with D tentatively TRBD1 (6 bases). The CDR3 totals 15 residues. Trimming took off 5 bases at V and 4 bases at J, with 17 bases between the two ends. CDR1 and CDR2 from the germline V gene are SGHTA and FQGNSA. The chain's CDR3 is CASSPEQGLGETQYF. The CDR3 nucleotides are TGTGCCAGCAGCCCAGAACAGGGTTTAGGAGAGACCCAGTACTTC.

The J gene is TRBJ2-5, the V gene TRBV5-1; 7 positions agree with TRBD2. Trimming took 2 bases from V and 6 from J; bases not matched to a gene: 13. Germline CDR1 and CDR2: SGHRS and YFSETQ. The CDR3 length is 16 residues. CDR3 in amino acids: CASSFTIGRDQQTQYF. CDR3 DNA sequence: TGCGCCAGCAGCTTCACTATTGGGAGGGATCAGCAGACCCAGTACTTC.

Only a few counts were recorded for this clonotype. This chain's CDR3 is CASSPNTNTEAFF. For the CDR3, the DNA is TGTGCCAGCTCACCAAATACCAACACTGAAGCTTTCTTT. The V and J genes are TRBV18 and TRBJ1-1; D gene ambiguous. The CDR3 sequence is 13 residues long. Between the trimmed V and J ends, which lost 2 bases and 2 bases, there was a span of 6 bases. Looked up from germline, CDR1 is KGHSH and CDR2 is LQKENI. Supplemented by reference TRBV18 and TRBJ1-1, the full variable domain reads NAGVMQNPRHLVRRRGQEARLRCSPMKGHSHVYWYRQLPEEGLKFMVYLQKENIIDESGMPKERFSAEFPKEGPSILRIQQVVRGDSAAYFCASSPNTNTEAFFGQGTRLTVV.